Below, 22 T cell receptor beta chains from the same sample are listed, as sequenced in a study of T cell responses to AZD1222 COVID-19 vaccine. Assay used: immunoSEQ multiplex PCR; TCRdb lists only in-frame clones, some missing. The sample yields about 200,000 clones, 70% to 90% seen once. This specimen consisted of peripheral blood, obtained on day 0 of AZD1222 vaccination. The receptors come from an adult in good health.

J is TRBJ1-2 and V is TRBV10-3; D unclear. V gave up 0 bases and J gave up 8 bases, with 13 bases separating them. CDR1 and CDR2 (germline): ENHRY, SYGVKD. There are 14 residues in the CDR3. This CDR3 is CAISESRVSGGYTF. The CDR3 nucleotides are TGTGCCATCAGTGAGTCAAGGGTATCCGGGGGCTACACCTTC.

The chain joins TRBV29-1 to TRBJ1-2, with D perhaps TRBD1 (6 bases). Trimming removed 7 bases at V and 7 bases at J, with 16 bases between. The CDR3 loop spans 12 amino acids. Germline lookup yields CDR1 SQVTM and CDR2 ANQGSEA. CDR3 in DNA: TGCAGCGCCACCCCGGACAGTTTTGGCTACACCTTC. Translation gives CSATPDSFGYTF.

This clone was counted a single time. The chain couples TRBV2 to TRBJ1-5, with no clear D. This CDR3 is built from 15 residues. CDR1 and CDR2 from the germline V gene are SNHLY and FYNNEI. V dropped 6 bases and J dropped 0 bases, with 12 bases sitting between them. CDR3 nucleotide sequence: TGTGCCAGCAGGACGGGTATTCGTAGCAATCAGCCCCAGCATTTT. This gives the protein CASRTGIRSNQPQHF. Full variable domain (rest looked up from reference TRBV2 and TRBJ1-5): EPEVTQTPSHQVTQMGQEVILRCVPISNHLYFYWYRQILGQKVEFLVSFYNNEISEKSEIFDDQFSVERPDGSNFTLKIRSTKLEDSAMYFCASRTGIRSNQPQHFGDGTRLSIL.

The chain is built from TRBV27 and TRBJ1-1; tentative D call: TRBD1 (5 bases). The CDR3 is 16 residues long. CDR1 and CDR2 (germline): MNHEY, SMNVEV (reference sequence). Trimming removed 0 bases at V and 8 bases at J, with 19 bases between. The CDR3 DNA reads as TGTGCCAGCAGTTTATCGACTCCAACAAGGGGTGAAGAAGCTTTCTTT. Translation: CASSLSTPTRGEEAFF.

This chain connects TRBV27 to TRBJ1-6, with TRBD1 as a possible D gene (6 bases). Per the germline V gene, CDR1 is MNHEY and CDR2 is SMNVEV (reference sequence). V was clipped by 5 bases and J by 5 bases, with 19 bases between them. This CDR3 contains 17 residues. The CDR3 DNA reads as TGTGCCAGCAGTCCTCCCGGGGGGGGACAAAATAATTCACCCCTCCACTTT. As protein: CASSPPGGGQNNSPLHF.

V gene TRBV7-2 combines with J gene TRBJ2-2, with a possible D match to TRBD1 (5 bases). CDR1 is SGHTA, CDR2 FQGNSA, per germline. V was clipped by 2 bases and J by 2 bases, with 9 bases between them. The CDR3 runs to 15 residues. The CDR3 sequence: CASSLWGANTGELFF. DNA of the CDR3: TGTGCCAGCAGCTTATGGGGCGCAAACACCGGGGAGCTGTTTTTT.

This clone was picked up a small number of times. The V and J genes are TRBV19 and TRBJ2-1; D ambiguous. The V end lost 3 bases, the J end lost 0 bases, and 3 bases lay between the germline ends. CDR1 and CDR2 (germline): LNHDA, SQIVND (reference sequence). The CDR3 length is 13 residues. The CDR3 region is CASSIRSYNEQFF. CDR3 in DNA: TGTGCCAGTAGTATCCGCTCCTACAATGAGCAGTTCTTC.

About this clone itself: This sample includes further DNA sequences coding for the same CDR3. The DNA for the CDR3 is TGTGCCAGTAGTATTGGAGGGAATAGCAATCAGCCCCAGCATTTT. Its translation is CASSIGGNSNQPQHF. The rearrangement uses TRBV19 and TRBJ1-5; no clear D. The V end was cut by 3 bases, the J end by 0 bases, with 9 bases between. The CDR3 is 15 residues long. Germline V gene sequence: CDR1 LNHDA, CDR2 SQIVND (reference sequence).

The chain has TRBV27 and TRBJ2-7; TRBD2 is a possible D gene (6 bases). Germline V CDR1 and CDR2: MNHEY, SMNVEV (reference sequence). Trimming removed 5 bases from V and 1 base from J, with 15 bases in between. The CDR3 totals 15 residues. CDR3 region: CASSATVLASYEQYF. Here the CDR3 DNA reads TGTGCCAGCAGTGCCACGGTACTAGCTTCCTACGAGCAGTACTTC.

The CDR3 region has the DNA TGTGCCAGCAGCAAACTGACAGGGAGTGGATATGGCTACACCTTC. It codes for CASSKLTGSGYGYTF. V and J are TRBV3-1 (or the pseudogene TRBV3-2) and TRBJ1-2, with 7 bases identical to TRBD1. Per germline, CDR1 LGHDT and CDR2 YNNKEL (reference sequence). The CDR3 is made up of 15 amino acids. J was trimmed by 5 bases and V by 5 bases; bases with no gene match: 11.

This chain joins TRBV2 and TRBJ1-4, with a tentative D call TRBD1 (6 bases). V was clipped by 10 bases and J by 8 bases, with 14 bases between them. CDR3 length: 12 residues. The germline gives CDR1 SNHLY, CDR2 FYNNEI. The CDR3 bases are TGTGCCACCTCAGGGGTGGGGGAAAAACTGTTTTTT. Translated: CATSGVGEKLFF. The variable domain in full, completed from reference TRBV2 and TRBJ1-4, reads EPEVTQTPSHQVTQMGQEVILRCVPISNHLYFYWYRQILGQKVEFLVSFYNNEISEKSEIFDDQFSVERPDGSNFTLKIRSTKLEDSAMYFCATSGVGEKLFFGSGTQLSVL.

The chain carries TRBV6-4 and TRBJ1-2; TRBD1 aligns across 9 bases. V gave up 5 bases and J gave up 2 bases; unmatched junction bases: 9. This CDR3 contains 16 residues. Germline CDR1 MRHNA, CDR2 SNTAGT. This CDR3 is CASSHLPGTGNYGYTF. CDR3 sequence (DNA): TGTGCCAGCAGTCACCTCCCTGGGACAGGGAACTATGGCTACACCTTC.

This clone was recorded once. The chain has TRBV11-2 and TRBJ2-7; D gene ambiguous. CDR3 length: 13 amino acids. Germline V gene sequence: CDR1 SGHAT, CDR2 FQNNGV. The V and J ends lost 0 bases and 1 base respectively, with 4 bases between them. In DNA, the CDR3 is TGTGCCAGCAGCTTAGAGGGGTCCTACGAGCAGTACTTC. The encoded protein is CASSLEGSYEQYF.

This chain joins TRBV20-1 and TRBJ2-5, with 10 positions matching TRBD2. Germline V gene lookup returns CDR1 DFQATT and CDR2 SNEGSKA (reference sequence). Losses at the gene ends were 3 bases for V and 5 bases for J; bases not matched to a gene: 9. The CDR3 runs to 15 residues. As DNA, the CDR3 is TGCAGTGCTAGTCTGAGCGGGGGGGCAGGGGAGACCCAGTACTTC. It yields the protein CSASLSGGAGETQYF.

This chain joins TRBV30 and TRBJ2-2, with D unclear. The CDR3 consists of 13 residues. V was shortened by 0 bases and J by 3 bases, with 5 bases between the two germline ends. The germline gives CDR1 GTSNPN, CDR2 SVGIG (reference sequence). The DNA of the CDR3 is TGTGCCTGGAGTGTTCTGTACACCGGGGAGCTGTTTTTT. Its protein is CAWSVLYTGELFF.

This clone was recorded once. The rearrangement links TRBV5-4 to TRBJ2-2, with D possibly TRBD2 on 6 matching bases. The CDR3 is 14 amino acids. V was clipped by 2 bases and J by 5 bases, with 10 bases between them. Germline CDR1 and CDR2: SGHNT and YYREEE (reference sequence). CDR3 DNA: TGTGCCAGCAGCTTAGACGGACTAACCGGGGAGCTGTTTTTT. It is translated as CASSLDGLTGELFF.

J is TRBJ2-7 and V is TRBV5-1, with 11 bases that match TRBD1. Trimming cost V 1 base and J 3 bases; bases outside gene matches: 6. CDR3 length equals 16 residues. In germline, CDR1 is SGHRS, CDR2 YFSETQ. The CDR3 DNA is TGCGCCAGCAGCTTGAGGCTGGGACAGGGGGGCTACGAGCAGTACTTC. Amino acid sequence: CASSLRLGQGGYEQYF. Complete variable domain (other parts from reference TRBV5-1 and TRBJ2-7): KAGVTQTPRYLIKTRGQQVTLSCSPISGHRSVSWYQQTPGQGLQFLFEYFSETQRNKGNFPGRFSGRQFSNSRSEMNVSTLELGDSALYLCASSLRLGQGGYEQYFGPGTRLTVT.

This clone was seen only once. This chain links TRBV4-3 with TRBJ2-5; 7 positions match TRBD1. The CDR3 runs to 16 residues. Looked up from germline, CDR1 is LGHNA and CDR2 is YSLEER. V lost 1 base, J lost 1 base, and 6 bases stayed unmatched. DNA for the CDR3: TGCGCCAGCAGCCAAGGGTTGAGACAGGGCCAAGAGACCCAGTACTTC. Translated: CASSQGLRQGQETQYF.

The rearrangement joins TRBV5-1 to TRBJ1-2; no clear D. The V end lost 4 bases, the J end lost 3 bases, and 10 bases lay between the germline ends. Germline V lookup: CDR1 SGHRS, CDR2 YFSETQ. This CDR3 spans 13 amino acids. The CDR3 nucleotides read TGCGCCAGCAGCCCTGATGGGGACTATGGCTACACCTTC. Protein: CASSPDGDYGYTF.

The chain is built from TRBV7-3 and TRBJ2-2; D might be TRBD2 (6 bases). Germline values: CDR1 SGHTA, CDR2 FQGTGA. The CDR3 runs to 16 residues. V gave up 1 base and J gave up 4 bases, with 13 bases separating them. The CDR3, as DNA: TGTGCCAGCAGCTTAAGTCGGTCCGGGGGCACCGGGGAGCTGTTTTTT. Translated: CASSLSRSGGTGELFF.

The genes are TRBV5-4 and TRBJ2-1; unclear D gene. V was trimmed by 4 bases and J by 6 bases, leaving 11 bases between them. Germline CDR1 SGHNT, CDR2 YYREEE (reference sequence). The CDR3 spans 13 residues. Here the CDR3 DNA reads TGTGCCAGCAGCCTCCATTCGGTCAATGAGCAGTTCTTC. Protein sequence: CASSLHSVNEQFF.

This clone was recorded a few times. V usage is TRBV6-4 and J usage is TRBJ2-2; D may be TRBD1 (5 bases). Germline CDR1 and CDR2: MRHNA and SNTAGT. The CDR3 totals 14 residues. V was trimmed by 2 bases and J by 5 bases, leaving 9 bases between them. The CDR3 DNA reads as TGTGCCAGCAGTGACAGGGGTTGGACCGGGGAGCTGTTTTTT. As protein: CASSDRGWTGELFF.